What follows is one T cell receptor (beta chain) and its context. The antigen is unknown. This sample stems from a study of blood T cells in healthy people across ages. Using a J-beta primer mix together with a sample-barcoded 5' primer, a second PCR was run for roughly 6 to 12 cycles. All samples yielded 3 million or more CDR3-containing paired-end reads. TCRdb itself ran the 5' RACE reads through MiXCR, one entry per CDR3 protein. Among a few hundred thousand distinct CDR3 sequences listed, more than 45% were seen once. Healthy Russian Caucasian donors spanned ages about 6 to 100 years. Around 10 milliliters of peripheral blood were drawn from each donor. The V gene's germline CDR1 is MNHNS and CDR2 SASEGT. Trimming pared 2 bases from V and 5 bases from J, leaving 7 bases between. The CDR3 sequence is 13 residues long. Study-wide points: Naive T cell percentage showed a strong correlation with the diversity of TCR beta.

The receptor's source is a man aged 55 to 70 in good health. Sequenced: blood. J is TRBJ1-5 and V is TRBV6-1; D call uncertain. The CDR3 loop is CASSELGDQPQHF. CDR3 in DNA: TGTGCCAGCAGTGAACTCGGAGATCAGCCCCAGCATTTT.